A single sample gave rise to the 22 T cell receptor beta chains below, sequenced in a study of blood T cell repertoires in COVID-19. Assay: immunoSEQ multiplex PCR; the TCRdb copy retains only in-frame clones and omits some. The sample contains roughly 47,000 clones, 75% to 90% of which appear only once. The specimen sequenced was peripheral blood. The origin of the receptors is a man aged 45 to 65 with acute or convalescent COVID-19.

J is TRBJ2-1 and V is TRBV28; 11 nucleotides align to TRBD2. The CDR3 consists of 16 residues. Germline V gene lookup returns CDR1 MDHEN and CDR2 SYDVKM. V trimming: 4 bases; J trimming: 5 bases; junction bases outside the gene matches: 7. The CDR3 protein is CASSSPGTSGNNEQFF. The CDR3 DNA reads as TGTGCCAGCAGTTCCCCCGGGACTAGCGGTAACAATGAGCAGTTCTTC.

The chain links TRBV18 to TRBJ2-7; 8 nucleotides match TRBD1. The length of the CDR3 is 12 residues. Losses at the gene ends were 5 bases for V and 5 bases for J; bases not matched to a gene: 2. Looked up from germline, CDR1 is KGHSH and CDR2 is LQKENI. The CDR3 DNA reads TGTGCCAGCTCAGACAGGGGTGACGAGCAGTACTTC. It encodes CASSDRGDEQYF.

The gene calls are TRBV12-3 or TRBV12-4 and TRBJ1-3; no clear D. This CDR3 has 12 amino acids. Trimming stripped 3 bases from V and 4 bases from J, with 4 bases between. The CDR3 reads CASSLEGNTIYF. For the CDR3, the DNA is TGTGCCAGCAGTTTGGAGGGAAACACCATATATTTT.

This clone is a singleton in its sample. The rearrangement uses TRBV9 and TRBJ2-1; TRBD1 is a possible D gene (6 bases). The CDR3 extends over 15 amino acids. Looked up from germline, CDR1 is SGDLS and CDR2 is YYNGEE. V was clipped by 3 bases and J by 5 bases, with 15 bases between them. The CDR3 DNA follows: TGTGCCAGCAGCGGGATCAGGGGTAGGGACAATGAGCAGTTCTTC. Translation gives CASSGIRGRDNEQFF.

V gene TRBV15 combines with J gene TRBJ1-1, with D perhaps TRBD1 (6 bases). Germline CDR1 LNHNV, CDR2 YYDKDF (reference sequence). The V and J ends lost 3 bases and 5 bases respectively, with 22 bases between them. This CDR3 spans 17 amino acids. The CDR3 loop is CATSRETAGARRTEAFF. The CDR3 DNA sequence: TGTGCCACCAGCAGGGAAACGGCGGGGGCTCGGAGGACTGAAGCTTTCTTT.

This chain joins TRBV19 and TRBJ2-5; the D is unclear. Trimming cost V 5 bases and J 5 bases, with 12 bases left between them. CDR1 and CDR2 from the germline V gene are LNHDA and SQIVND (reference sequence). CDR3 length: 13 amino acids. The CDR3 reads CASSPSVVETQYF. CDR3 sequence (DNA): TGTGCCAGTAGTCCCTCGGTGGTTGAGACCCAGTACTTC.

This sequence joins TRBV5-6 and TRBJ2-1, with D unclear. Germline-derived CDR1 and CDR2 are SGHDT and YYEEEE. The V end was cut by 2 bases, the J end by 0 bases, with 9 bases between. The CDR3 loop spans 15 amino acids. The CDR3 DNA is TGTGCCAGCAGCTTAGGAGAAAGCTCCTACAATGAGCAGTTCTTC. This translates into CASSLGESSYNEQFF.

V gene TRBV5-6 combines with J gene TRBJ1-1; possibly TRBD1 for D (5 bases). V was trimmed by 2 bases and J by 4 bases, leaving 15 bases between them. The CDR3 extends over 15 amino acids. Germline lookup yields CDR1 SGHDT and CDR2 YYEEEE. In DNA form, the CDR3 reads TGTGCCAGCAGCTTCTACAGGCAGTTGGGCACTGAAGCTTTCTTT. Encoded protein: CASSFYRQLGTEAFF.

The chain joins TRBV15 to TRBJ1-4, with 7 bases that match TRBD1. The V gene's germline CDR1 is LNHNV and CDR2 YYDKDF (reference sequence). The V gene end was trimmed by 3 bases and the J gene end by 3 bases; junction bases not matched to a gene: 10. The CDR3 loop spans 17 amino acids. The CDR3 here is CATSSYRTGVANEKLFF. The DNA for the CDR3 is TGTGCCACCAGCAGTTACCGCACAGGGGTGGCTAATGAAAAACTGTTTTTT.

The chain has TRBV7-2 and TRBJ1-2; D ambiguous. The V and J ends lost 1 base and 4 bases respectively, with 13 bases between them. This CDR3 region has 15 residues. Germline assignment: CDR1 SGHTA and CDR2 FQGNSA. This chain's CDR3 is CASSLGILEGYGYTF. CDR3 nucleotide sequence: TGTGCCAGCAGCTTAGGGATCTTAGAGGGCTATGGCTACACCTTC.

The rearrangement links TRBV4-1 to TRBJ2-7; 9 bases align to TRBD1. The CDR3 is 14 residues long. V was clipped by 6 bases and J by 6 bases; unmatched bases: 9. Per the germline V gene, CDR1 is MGHRA and CDR2 is YSYEKL. The CDR3 DNA reads as TGCGCCAGCAGTTTTGACAGGGGGAATAGCGAGCAGTACTTC. It encodes CASSFDRGNSEQYF.

This chain connects TRBV23-1 to TRBJ1-1; 7 nucleotides match TRBD1. TRBV23-1 is an ORF; its function is uncertain. The CDR3 spans 15 residues. After removal of 6 bases from V and 5 bases from J, the junction contained 12 bases not matched to a gene. DNA for the CDR3: TGCGCCAGCAGGGGGGACAGACCATGGGAGACTGAAGCTTTCTTT. Translated, it gives CASRGDRPWETEAFF.

CDR3 DNA sequence: TGCGCCAGCAGCTTGGTCCAGGGTAAAGACTATGGCTACACCTTC. Translation: CASSLVQGKDYGYTF. The chain combines TRBV5-1 with TRBJ1-2; tentatively, D is TRBD1 (5 bases). This CDR3 has 15 residues. Trimming cost V 0 bases and J 3 bases, with 12 bases left between them. Germline values: CDR1 SGHRS, CDR2 YFSETQ.

This clone was detected once. This chain uses TRBV27 with TRBJ2-5; D might be TRBD2 (6 bases). Germline CDR1 and CDR2: MNHEY and SMNVEV (reference sequence). Trimming removed 5 bases from V and 2 bases from J, with 12 bases in between. This CDR3 is 14 amino acids long. The CDR3 is CASSPLGGQETQYF. CDR3 bases: TGTGCCAGCAGTCCCTTGGGGGGTCAAGAGACCCAGTACTTC.

This clone was seen just once. V and J are TRBV30 and TRBJ2-7; 8 bases are a match to TRBD2. Germline CDR1 reads GTSNPN; CDR2 reads SVGIG (reference sequence). Trimming at V came to 2 bases and at J to 5 bases, leaving 14 bases not matched to a gene. The CDR3 sequence is 16 residues long. The CDR3 here is CAWSLSLLAGRNEQYF. DNA for the CDR3: TGTGCCTGGAGTCTCTCCTTATTAGCGGGAAGGAACGAGCAGTACTTC.

This clone came up once. The chain recombines TRBV4-3 with TRBJ1-4; no reliable D call. The CDR3 sequence is 14 residues long. In germline, CDR1 is LGHNA, CDR2 YSLEER. With 0 bases removed from V and 7 bases from J, the gap between germline ends came to 9 bases. The CDR3 protein is CASSQDSNGEKLFF. Written as DNA, the CDR3 is TGCGCCAGCAGCCAAGATTCCAACGGTGAAAAACTGTTTTTT.

This chain links TRBV9 with TRBJ2-7; D is perhaps TRBD2 (6 bases). Germline CDR1 is SGDLS and CDR2 is YYNGEE. The V gene lost 4 bases and the J gene lost 1 base, with 15 bases spanning the gap. The CDR3 covers 15 residues. The CDR3 sequence is CASSPFAGLSYEQYF. In DNA form, the CDR3 reads TGTGCCAGCAGCCCCTTCGCGGGACTTTCCTACGAGCAGTACTTC.

The chain couples TRBV29-1 to TRBJ2-5; the match to TRBD2 covers 14 bases. Per germline, CDR1 SQVTM and CDR2 ANQGSEA. This CDR3 has 14 amino acids. With V trimmed by 6 bases and J by 7 bases, 7 bases remained unmatched. CDR3 DNA sequence: TGCAGCGTCCGTGGGACTAGCGGGAGTGGGACCCAGTACTTC. Its translation: CSVRGTSGSGTQYF.

This rearrangement joins TRBV7-3 to TRBJ2-7; D is perhaps TRBD2 (6 bases). The CDR3 is 15 amino acids. Trimming pared 5 bases from V and 3 bases from J, leaving 17 bases between. CDR1 and CDR2 (germline): SGHTA, FQGTGA. CDR3 bases: TGTGCCAGCAGCCTCGGGACTCTCAAGGGCTACGAGCAGTACTTC. Its protein product is CASSLGTLKGYEQYF.

The chain links TRBV7-2 to TRBJ2-4, with D perhaps matching TRBD1 (6 bases). V lost 10 bases, J lost 0 bases, and 10 bases lay in between. The CDR3 length is 13 residues. Germline assignment: CDR1 SGHTA and CDR2 FQGNSA. The CDR3 bases are TGTGCCATCCGACAGGTAGCCAAAAACATTCAGTACTTC. Translating it yields CAIRQVAKNIQYF.

The table lists this clone with a count of one. The gene calls are TRBV12-3 or TRBV12-4 and TRBJ1-5; D is unresolved. V was clipped by 3 bases and J by 6 bases, with 9 bases between them. The CDR3 totals 13 residues. CDR3 DNA: TGTGCCAGCAGTTTTCAACTCGGTCAGCCCCAGCATTTT. This encodes CASSFQLGQPQHF.

The chain has TRBV3-1 (or the pseudogene TRBV3-2) and TRBJ1-1, with 8 bases matching TRBD1. V trimming: 4 bases; J trimming: 0 bases; junction bases outside the gene matches: 4. In germline, CDR1 is LGHDT, CDR2 YNNKEL (reference sequence). The CDR3 covers 15 residues. For the CDR3, the DNA is TGTGCCAGCAGCCTGGGGACAGGTCTGAACACTGAAGCTTTCTTT. Protein product: CASSLGTGLNTEAFF.